The rows below give T cell receptor beta chains drawn from one sample of a study of blood T cell repertoires in COVID-19. This table comes from immunoSEQ multiplex PCR, and its TCRdb copy is limited to in-frame clones, with some not included. The repertoire has about 320,000 clones, around 90% of them found once; the top ten carry approximately 5%. The sequenced sample was PBMCs or T cells enriched from blood (not recorded which). The origin of the receptors is a man in his sixties who had recovered from COVID-19. CDR3s include the opening cysteine and the closing phenylalanine or tryptophan. The order of the fields is J gene, clone size, V gene, D gene, CDR3 protein, CDR3 DNA. A D gene is named only where the DNA matches it firmly. The size entry is marked missing in some rows and otherwise reads once, few, many or a size class.

>TRBJ1-5|NA|TRBV4-3|TRBD1
CASSQDRDSDQPQHF
TGCGCCAGCAGCCAAGATAGGGACAGCGATCAGCCCCAGCATTTT
>TRBJ1-5|few|TRBV10-1|TRBD1
CASSERTGRGNQPQHF
TGCGCCAGCAGTGAACGGACAGGGCGAGGCAATCAGCCCCAGCATTTT
>TRBJ2-1|NA|TRBV7-2|NA
CASSWGTLEVGEQFF
TGTGCCAGCAGCTGGGGGACTCTCGAGGTGGGTGAGCAGTTCTTC
>TRBJ2-5|NA|TRBV5-1|TRBD1
CASSSGTANQETQYF
TGCGCCAGCAGCTCCGGGACAGCAAACCAAGAGACCCAGTACTTC
>TRBJ2-7|NA|TRBV29-1|TRBD1
CSVGTGQFGTEQYF
TGCAGCGTTGGGACAGGACAGTTCGGTACCGAGCAGTACTTC
>TRBJ2-1|NA|TRBV6-4|NA
CASSGDTYNEQFF
TGTGCCAGCAGTGGGGACACCTACAATGAGCAGTTCTTC
>TRBJ2-7|NA|TRBV28|NA
CASRSGHQPAYEQYF
TGTGCCAGCAGATCGGGACACCAACCTGCCTACGAGCAGTACTTC
>TRBJ1-6|NA|TRBV4-1|NA
CASNFPPGSSYNSPLHF
TGCGCCAGCAATTTCCCCCCCGGGAGCTCCTATAATTCACCCCTCCACTTT
>TRBJ1-4|NA|TRBV6-5|TRBD1
CASSYGQGRGEKLFF
TGTGCCAGCAGCTACGGACAGGGGCGTGGTGAAAAACTGTTTTTT
>TRBJ2-1|NA|TRBV13|NA
CASSSSHTYNEQFF
TGTGCCAGCAGCTCCTCGCACACCTACAATGAGCAGTTCTTC
>TRBJ1-4|NA|TRBV6-5|NA
CASSYRVSTNEKLFF
TGTGCCAGCAGTTACCGGGTGTCAACTAATGAAAAACTGTTTTTT
>TRBJ2-7|few|TRBV5-4|TRBD2
CASSLTSGSYEQYF
TGTGCCAGCAGCCTAACTAGCGGCTCCTACGAGCAGTACTTC
>TRBJ1-1|NA|TRBV19|NA
CASSIGGPHGGDTEAFF
TGTGCCAGTAGTATCGGGGGGCCCCACGGGGGTGACACTGAAGCTTTCTTT
>TRBJ2-7|NA|TRBV5-1|NA
CASSGGSLDGSYEQYF
TGCGCCAGCAGCGGCGGGTCTTTGGACGGGTCCTACGAGCAGTACTTC
>TRBJ2-5|NA|TRBV5-4|NA
CASSFPLSQETQYF
TGTGCCAGCAGCTTCCCGTTGTCCCAAGAGACCCAGTACTTC
>TRBJ2-3|few|TRBV2|TRBD2
CASRRTSGRAGIDTQYF
TGTGCCAGCAGGCGGACTAGCGGGAGGGCCGGAATAGATACGCAGTATTTT
>TRBJ1-2|NA|TRBV7-8|NA
CASSSKWGDEGYGYTF
TGTGCCAGCAGCTCCAAGTGGGGGGACGAAGGATATGGCTACACCTTC
>TRBJ1-1|NA|TRBV10-1|NA
CASSESNRMNTEAFF
TGCGCCAGCAGTGAGTCTAACAGGATGAACACTGAAGCTTTCTTT
>TRBJ2-7|NA|TRBV28|TRBD2
CASSPGTSGTYEQYF
TGTGCCAGCAGCCCCGGGACTAGCGGGACTTACGAGCAGTACTTC
>TRBJ1-5|NA|TRBV18|TRBD1
CASSPPGQGNNQPQHF
TGTGCCAGCTCACCACCGGGACAGGGAAACAATCAGCCCCAGCATTTT
>TRBJ2-5|NA|TRBV24-1|TRBD2
CATSDLRTSGRGETQYF
TGTGCCACCAGTGATCTAAGGACTAGCGGGAGAGGGGAGACCCAGTACTTC
>TRBJ2-7|NA|TRBV5-1|NA
CASRRDTIPYEQYF
TGCGCCAGCAGACGGGACACCATTCCTTACGAGCAGTACTTC
>TRBJ2-2|NA|TRBV13|NA
CASSLIGGTGELFF
TGTGCCAGCAGCTTAATAGGGGGCACCGGGGAGCTGTTTTTT
>TRBJ2-1|NA|TRBV3-1/TRBV3-2|NA
CASSPPGSDEQFF
TGTGCCAGCAGCCCTCCCGGTAGCGATGAGCAGTTCTTC
>TRBJ2-2|NA|TRBV30|NA
CAWRTGNTGELFF
TGTGCCTGGAGGACAGGAAACACCGGGGAGCTGTTTTTT
>TRBJ1-5|NA|TRBV15|NA
CASGGSQPQHF
TGTGCTTCGGGGGGAAGTCAGCCCCAGCATTTT
>TRBJ1-4|NA|TRBV9|NA
CASSITQGGVNEKLFF
TGTGCCAGCAGCATTACACAGGGCGGAGTTAATGAAAAACTGTTTTTT
>TRBJ2-1|NA|TRBV3-1/TRBV3-2|TRBD2
CASSQGLAGDAEQFF
TGTGCCAGCAGCCAGGGACTAGCGGGAGATGCTGAGCAGTTCTTC
>TRBJ1-2|NA|TRBV18|NA
CASSPDLRRGGDYGYTF
TGTGCCAGCTCACCAGATTTAAGGAGAGGGGGGGACTATGGCTACACCTTC
>TRBJ2-6|once|TRBV2|TRBD1
CASSEQGAAGANVLTF
TGTGCCAGCAGTGAACAGGGGGCAGCTGGGGCCAACGTCCTGACTTTC
>TRBJ1-6|NA|TRBV5-6|TRBD1
CASSSGQGQSPLHF
TGTGCCAGCAGCTCTGGACAGGGACAATCACCCCTCCACTTT
>TRBJ1-5|NA|TRBV28|TRBD1
CAGQGSDQPQHF
TGTGCCGGACAGGGATCGGATCAGCCCCAGCATTTT
>TRBJ1-2|NA|TRBV28|NA
CASSTRGPPYGYTF
TGTGCCAGCAGTACAAGAGGGCCTCCCTATGGCTACACCTTC
>TRBJ1-5|NA|TRBV28|NA
CASSVDSSNQPQHF
TGTGCCAGCAGTGTAGATAGTAGCAATCAGCCCCAGCATTTT
>TRBJ2-3|NA|TRBV4-2|TRBD2
CASSPNSERERDTQYF
TGTGCCAGCAGCCCGAACAGCGAGCGGGAGAGAGATACGCAGTATTTT
>TRBJ1-2|once|TRBV5-1|TRBD1
CASSPQGTGDGYTF
TGCGCCAGCAGTCCCCAAGGGACAGGGGATGGCTACACCTTC
>TRBJ2-7|NA|TRBV28|TRBD1
CASSLPQGAYEQYF
TGTGCCAGCAGTTTACCGCAGGGGGCCTACGAGCAGTACTTC
>TRBJ2-7|NA|TRBV5-1|NA
CASSLDGAADQYF
TGCGCCAGCAGCTTAGATGGGGCAGCAGATCAGTACTTC
>TRBJ2-3|once|TRBV7-3|TRBD2
CASSGRDTDTQYF
TGTGCCAGTAGCGGGAGGGACACAGATACGCAGTATTTT
>TRBJ1-2|NA|TRBV12-3/TRBV12-4|NA
CASSLGGGNGYTF
TGTGCCAGCAGTTTGGGCGGAGGAAATGGCTACACCTTC
>TRBJ1-2|few|TRBV10-2|TRBD1
CASRDRADNYGYTF
TGCGCCAGCCGGGACAGGGCGGATAACTATGGCTACACCTTC
>TRBJ2-1|NA|TRBV4-3|NA
CASSQVRYNEQFF
TGCGCCAGCAGCCAAGTGCGTTACAATGAGCAGTTCTTC